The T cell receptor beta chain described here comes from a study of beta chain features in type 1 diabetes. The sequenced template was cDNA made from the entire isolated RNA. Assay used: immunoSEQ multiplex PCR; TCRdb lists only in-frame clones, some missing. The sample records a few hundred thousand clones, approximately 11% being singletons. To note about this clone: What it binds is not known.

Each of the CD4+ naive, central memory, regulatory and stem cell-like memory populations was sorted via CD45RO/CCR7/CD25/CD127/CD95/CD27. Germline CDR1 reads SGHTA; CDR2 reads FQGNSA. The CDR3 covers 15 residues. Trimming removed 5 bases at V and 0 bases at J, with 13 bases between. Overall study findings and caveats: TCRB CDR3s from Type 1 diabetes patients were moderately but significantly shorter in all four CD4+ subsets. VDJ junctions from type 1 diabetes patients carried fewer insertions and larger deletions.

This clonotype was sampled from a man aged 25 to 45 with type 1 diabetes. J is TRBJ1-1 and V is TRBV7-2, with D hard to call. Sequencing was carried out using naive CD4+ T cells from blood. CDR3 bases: TGTGCCAGCAGCCTGGACCGGGGAATGAACACTGAAGCTTTCTTT. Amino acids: CASSLDRGMNTEAFF.